This note documents a single T cell receptor (beta chain) sequence. UMIs and sample barcodes were carried by the TCR alpha and TCR beta cDNA libraries that 5'RACE produced using constant-segment primers. TCRdb re-called the 5' RACE reads with MiXCR, one entry per CDR3 protein. The sample records 90,000 to 120,000 distinct CDR3 sequences, approximately 14% being singletons. This sample is drawn from a study of T-cell memory formation after mild COVID-19. With 3 bases removed from V and 1 base from J, the gap between germline ends came to 7 bases. The CDR3 loop spans 14 amino acids. Germline values: CDR1 SGHTA, CDR2 FQGNSA.

Sequenced input: PBMCs or a T cell subset sorted from them (not recorded which). This receptor was identified in a man aged 18-30 years who had mild COVID-19 (a few samples of this study predate the infection). Cell type and time point are not known. The chain employs TRBV7-2 and TRBJ1-5; D is uncertain. CDR3 DNA sequence: TGTGCCAGCAGCTTTGGACCGAGCAATCAGCCCCAGCATTTT. This encodes CASSFGPSNQPQHF.